The entry below gives a single T cell receptor (beta chain) sequence along with its context. RNA transcripts yielded amplified TCR beta CDR3 regions. The study used the HTBI primer set for a first-round RT-PCR of the TCR CDR3. MiXCR, run by TCRdb on the multiplex PCR reads, gives a single entry per CDR3 protein. This sample has 550,000 to 800,000 distinct CDR3 sequences, with roughly 15% found just once. This entry comes from a study of T cells in Graves' hyperthyroidism and ophthalmopathy. This CDR3 comprises 13 residues. CDR1 and CDR2 (germline): SGHTA, FQGTGA. V dropped 1 base and J dropped 7 bases, with 7 bases sitting between them.

The chain is built from TRBV7-3 and TRBJ1-4, with D uncertain. The sample taken for sequencing was blood. This receptor was obtained from a man younger than 30 with Graves' hyperthyroidism. The CDR3 nucleotides read TGTGCCAGCAGCTTAAATTTTGGTGAAAAACTGTTTTTT. It specifies CASSLNFGEKLFF.